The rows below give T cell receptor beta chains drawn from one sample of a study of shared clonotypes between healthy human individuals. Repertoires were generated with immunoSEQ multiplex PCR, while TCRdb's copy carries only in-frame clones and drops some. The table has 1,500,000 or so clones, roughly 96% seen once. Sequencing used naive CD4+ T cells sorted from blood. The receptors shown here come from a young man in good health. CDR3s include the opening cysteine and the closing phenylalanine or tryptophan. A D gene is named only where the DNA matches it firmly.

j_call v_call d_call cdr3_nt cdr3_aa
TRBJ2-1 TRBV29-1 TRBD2 TGCAGCGTTGAGACTAGCGGGATTTTTAATGAGCAGTTCTTC CSVETSGIFNEQFF
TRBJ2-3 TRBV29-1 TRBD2 TGCAGCTCCTGGGACTACGGGGGGTCCATCCATAGCACAGATACGCAGTATTTT CSSWDYGGSIHSTDTQYF
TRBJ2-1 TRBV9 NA TGTGCCAGCAGGGGCCAGGGTGGGGAATCCTACAATGAGCAGTTCTTC CASRGQGGESYNEQFF
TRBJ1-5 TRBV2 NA TGTGCCAGCACTGGGACAAGAAATCAGCCCCAGCATTTT CASTGTRNQPQHF
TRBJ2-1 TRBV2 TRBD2 TGTGCCAGCAGGGCACTAGCGGGACCCTACAATGAGCAGTTCTTC CASRALAGPYNEQFF
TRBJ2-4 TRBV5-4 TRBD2 TGTGCCAGCAGCTTGGGACAGTTTGGCGCTAGCGGAGGAAGAAACATTCAGTACTTC CASSLGQFGASGGRNIQYF
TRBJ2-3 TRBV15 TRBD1 TGTGCCACCAGCAGAGTAAGGGACAGGACAGATACGCAGTATTTT CATSRVRDRTDTQYF
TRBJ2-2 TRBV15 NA TGTGCCACCAGCGAGGAGACAGGCCACACCGGGGAGCTGTTTTTT CATSEETGHTGELFF
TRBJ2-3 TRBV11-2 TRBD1 TGTGCCAGCTGTGTTGGACAGGGATACCCAGATACGCAGTATTTT CASCVGQGYPDTQYF
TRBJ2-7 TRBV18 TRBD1 TGTGCCAGCTCCCCGGGGGGACAGGGGGCTCGCGAGCAGTACTTC CASSPGGQGAREQYF
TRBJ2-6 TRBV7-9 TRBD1 TGTGCCAGCAGTCCATCGAGGGACAGGCCGAGCTCTGGGGCCAACGTCCTGACTTTC CASSPSRDRPSSGANVLTF
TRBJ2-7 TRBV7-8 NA TGTGCCAGCAGCTTAGCTATGGGGCAGGGCTACGAGCAGTACTTC CASSLAMGQGYEQYF
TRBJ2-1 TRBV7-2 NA TGTGCCAGCAGCGCGTCGGGTGGCTCCTACAATGAGCAGTTCTTC CASSASGGSYNEQFF
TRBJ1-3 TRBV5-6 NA TGTGCCAGCAGCCCGGGACTGAGCTCTGGAAACACCATATATTTT CASSPGLSSGNTIYF
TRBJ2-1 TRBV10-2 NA TGCGCCAGCAGCTTCAGGTACAATGAGCAGTTCTTC CASSFRYNEQFF
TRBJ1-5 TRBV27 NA TGTGCCAGCAGTCCCCAAAGGGTGTGGGATCAGCCCCAGCATTTT CASSPQRVWDQPQHF
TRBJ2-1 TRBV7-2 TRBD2 TGTGCCAGCAGCTTAGTTGAAAGACTAGCGGGCAGGTCGTGGAATGAGCAGTTCTTC CASSLVERLAGRSWNEQFF
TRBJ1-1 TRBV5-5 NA TGTGCCAGCAGCTTGATCGCAGAGAACACTGAAGCTTTCTTT CASSLIAENTEAFF
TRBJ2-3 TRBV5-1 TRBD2 TGCGCCAGCAGCGCTCCTAGCGGGAGGGTTACAGATACGCAGTATTTT CASSAPSGRVTDTQYF
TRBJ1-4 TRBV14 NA TGTGCCAGCAGCCAAGGGCGCCCGCGGTCTAATGAAAAACTGTTTTTT CASSQGRPRSNEKLFF